This T cell receptor beta chain was recovered during a study of blood T cell repertoires in COVID-19. Only a few counts were recorded for this clone. Produced via immunoSEQ multiplex PCR; TCRdb's table is partial and in-frame only. The sample shows roughly 84,000 clones, 60% to 80% of them seen only once. The V end lost 4 bases, the J end lost 2 bases, and 8 bases lay between the germline ends. Germline CDR1 and CDR2: LNHDA and SQIVND (reference sequence). The CDR3 loop spans 13 amino acids. The rearrangement uses TRBV19 and TRBJ1-1; D unclear. The specimen was peripheral blood. This sequence originates from a woman aged 50 to 60 with acute or convalescent COVID-19. CDR3 DNA: TGTGCCAGTAGTAACTCAAGAAACACTGAAGCTTTCTTT. As protein: CASSNSRNTEAFF.